This is a list of T cell receptor beta chains from one sample in a study of blood T cell repertoires in COVID-19. The repertoire was sequenced with immunoSEQ multiplex PCR; TCRdb's copy has only in-frame clones and lacks some. The table lists a few hundred thousand clones, around 89% of them singletons. Material for sequencing was peripheral blood. The receptor source for this set is a woman aged 25 to 39 with COVID-19, enrolled during active disease. The CDR3 runs from the conserved cysteine through the conserved F or W. Fields, in order: CDR3 protein, CDR3 DNA, V gene, D gene, clone size, J gene. The D gene is left open where the match is weak. Clone size is given for some rows only: seen once, a few or many times, or a class if the clone is expanded.

CASSYATGGYTEAFF | TGTGCCAGCAGTTACGCGACAGGGGGATATACTGAAGCTTTCTTT | TRBV6-5 | TRBD1 | . | TRBJ1-1
CASSPGTSFPRNEQFF | TGTGCCAGCAGTCCCGGGACTAGCTTCCCGAGGAATGAGCAGTTCTTC | TRBV28 | TRBD2 | few | TRBJ2-1
CASSLVAAGSTDTQYF | TGCGCCAGCAGCTTGGTTGCCGCGGGGAGCACAGATACGCAGTATTTT | TRBV5-1 | . | once | TRBJ2-3
CASSSPTKGQEMGAFF | TGTGCCAGCAGCTCCCCCACGAAGGGGCAGGAAATGGGGGCTTTCTTT | TRBV7-9 | . | . | TRBJ1-1
CASSRLGRDNYGYTF | TGTGCCAGCAGCCGACTCGGCAGGGATAACTATGGCTACACCTTC | TRBV6-2/TRBV6-3 | . | . | TRBJ1-2
CASSLSGGITRNSPLHF | TGCGCCAGCAGCTTGAGTGGGGGCATCACGAGGAATTCACCCCTCCACTTT | TRBV5-1 | . | . | TRBJ1-6
CASSNGTAIRETQYF | TGCGCCAGCAGCAACGGGACAGCAATTCGGGAGACCCAGTACTTC | TRBV5-1 | TRBD1 | . | TRBJ2-5
CASSLVPGYGYTF | TGTGCCAGCAGCTTAGTACCGGGATATGGCTACACCTTC | TRBV7-9 | . | . | TRBJ1-2
CASSDGTGHQETQYF | TGTGCCAGTAGTGACGGGACAGGGCACCAAGAGACCCAGTACTTC | TRBV19 | TRBD1 | . | TRBJ2-5
CASSLFSSPGANVLTF | TGTGCCAGCAGTTTATTCTCCTCCCCCGGGGCCAACGTCCTGACTTTC | TRBV28 | . | . | TRBJ2-6
CASSRARWTGGGTNEKLFF | TGCGCCAGCAGCCGAGCCAGATGGACAGGGGGCGGAACTAATGAAAAACTGTTTTTT | TRBV4-1 | TRBD1 | . | TRBJ1-4
CASSLMGQGTGELFF | TGTGCCAGCAGCTTAATGGGACAGGGGACCGGGGAGCTGTTTTTT | TRBV7-9 | TRBD1 | . | TRBJ2-2
CASSPDRGVGNQPQHF | TGTGCCAGCAGTCCCGACAGGGGTGTTGGCAATCAGCCCCAGCATTTT | TRBV6-2/TRBV6-3 | TRBD1 | . | TRBJ1-5
CASRRDRVETQYF | TGCGCCAGCAGGAGGGACAGGGTAGAGACCCAGTACTTC | TRBV5-1 | TRBD1 | . | TRBJ2-5
CASSSGQGSTDTQYF | TGCGCCAGCAGCTCCGGACAGGGATCGACAGATACGCAGTATTTT | TRBV5-1 | TRBD1 | few | TRBJ2-3
CASSFPSVAHNEQFF | TGTGCCAGCAGTTTTCCGAGCGTAGCCCACAATGAGCAGTTCTTC | TRBV28 | . | . | TRBJ2-1
CASSLWAGSKHNEQFF | TGTGCCAGCAGCTTGTGGGCTGGGTCCAAACACAATGAGCAGTTCTTC | TRBV5-5 | . | few | TRBJ2-1
CASSPPGTDTQYF | TGTGCCAGCTCACCTCCGGGGACAGATACGCAGTATTTT | TRBV18 | . | . | TRBJ2-3
CASSVQGHDYNEQFF | TGTGCCAGCAGTGTACAGGGTCATGATTACAATGAGCAGTTCTTC | TRBV25-1 | . | . | TRBJ2-1
CASSPTRTGRYNEQFF | TGTGCCAGCTCACCAACCCGGACAGGGCGTTACAATGAGCAGTTCTTC | TRBV18 | TRBD1 | . | TRBJ2-1
CASSLAPGDMNTEAFF | TGTGCCAGCAGCTTAGCCCCGGGAGATATGAACACTGAAGCTTTCTTT | TRBV7-2 | . | . | TRBJ1-1
CASSQAPGTGRDEQFF | TGTGCCAGCAGCCAAGCACCCGGGACAGGTAGGGATGAGCAGTTCTTC | TRBV3-1/TRBV3-2 | TRBD1 | . | TRBJ2-1
CASSLPTESNEQFF | TGTGCCAGCAGCTTACCCACAGAGAGCAATGAGCAGTTCTTC | TRBV7-8 | . | . | TRBJ2-1
CASSQGGGLQETQYF | TGTGCCAGCAGCCAGGGCGGGGGACTCCAAGAGACCCAGTACTTC | TRBV3-1/TRBV3-2 | TRBD2 | once | TRBJ2-5
CASIQGQGAGTGELFF | TGTGCCAGTATCCAGGGACAGGGCGCAGGTACCGGGGAGCTGTTTTTT | TRBV19 | TRBD1 | . | TRBJ2-2
CASSLRQGAYEQYF | TGCGCCAGCAGCTTAAGACAGGGGGCGTACGAGCAGTACTTC | TRBV5-1 | TRBD1 | . | TRBJ2-7
CASSQGDRETETQYF | TGCGCCAGCAGCCAAGGGGACAGGGAGACCGAGACCCAGTACTTC | TRBV4-1 | TRBD1 | once | TRBJ2-5
CASSQGGPDSGNTIYF | TGTGCCAGCAGCCAAGGAGGTCCCGACTCTGGAAACACCATATATTTT | TRBV7-9 | . | . | TRBJ1-3
CASSGGLAGNYEQYF | TGTGCCAGCAGCGGCGGACTAGCGGGGAACTACGAGCAGTACTTC | TRBV3-1/TRBV3-2 | TRBD2 | . | TRBJ2-7
CASSELGSSDEQYF | TGTGCCAGCAGTGAATTGGGCAGTAGCGACGAGCAGTACTTC | TRBV6-1 | . | few | TRBJ2-7
CASSLQGNTGELFF | TGTGCCAGCTCACTACAGGGTAATACCGGGGAGCTGTTTTTT | TRBV18 | . | . | TRBJ2-2
CASSPGQFTQPQHF | TGTGCCAGCAGTCCAGGACAGTTCACTCAGCCCCAGCATTTT | TRBV28 | . | . | TRBJ1-5
CASSLSRAGWGSRGTEAFF | TGTGCCAGCAGTTTATCTAGGGCAGGGTGGGGGTCGCGGGGCACTGAAGCTTTCTTT | TRBV28 | . | . | TRBJ1-1
CASSVGGDQPQHF | TGTGCCAGCAGCGTAGGGGGGGATCAGCCCCAGCATTTT | TRBV6-5 | . | . | TRBJ1-5
CASSGDRAQETQYF | TGTGCCAGCAGTGGGGACAGGGCTCAAGAGACCCAGTACTTC | TRBV2 | TRBD1 | . | TRBJ2-5
CASSSIAGGTDTQYF | TGTGCCAGCAGTTCCATAGCGGGGGGCACAGATACGCAGTATTTT | TRBV28 | TRBD2 | . | TRBJ2-3
CATSRGDSTTSGYTF | TGTGCCACCAGCAGAGGAGACAGCACCACGAGCGGCTACACCTTC | TRBV15 | . | . | TRBJ1-2
CASSAPDIYEQYF | TGTGCCAGCAGCGCCCCAGACATCTACGAGCAGTACTTC | TRBV6-6 | . | . | TRBJ2-7
CASRDSGLPYEQYF | TGTGCCAGCAGGGACTCGGGACTGCCCTACGAGCAGTACTTC | TRBV2 | . | . | TRBJ2-7
CASSNDRGEQFF | TGTGCCAGCAGCAACGACAGGGGAGAGCAGTTCTTC | TRBV11-3 | TRBD1 | . | TRBJ2-1
CASRKSGRGGTDTQYF | TGTGCCAGCAGGAAAAGCGGGAGAGGGGGCACAGATACGCAGTATTTT | TRBV7-2 | TRBD2 | . | TRBJ2-3
CASSLVRLAGGRIKETQYF | TGTGCCAGCAGCTTAGTCAGACTAGCGGGAGGCCGAATCAAAGAGACCCAGTACTTC | TRBV7-2 | TRBD2 | . | TRBJ2-5
CASRVSGQDYEQYF | TGTGCCAGCAGAGTGTCGGGACAGGACTACGAGCAGTACTTC | TRBV19 | TRBD1 | . | TRBJ2-7
CAISERGRSGTEAFF | TGTGCCATCAGTGAGAGGGGGCGGTCGGGCACTGAAGCTTTCTTT | TRBV10-3 | TRBD1 | once | TRBJ1-1
CASRKKRRGDQETQYF | TGCGCCAGCAGAAAGAAGCGGAGGGGCGACCAAGAGACCCAGTACTTC | TRBV5-1 | . | . | TRBJ2-5
CASSQAYPGGANVLTF | TGCGCCAGCAGCCAAGCTTACCCCGGTGGGGCCAACGTCCTGACTTTC | TRBV4-1 | . | once | TRBJ2-6
CASTPPGGAKDTQYF | TGTGCCAGCACCCCCCCCGGGGGGGCAAAAGATACGCAGTATTTT | TRBV5-4 | TRBD2 | . | TRBJ2-3
CASSQDFSGGPLTYEQYF | TGCGCCAGCAGCCAAGATTTTAGCGGGGGGCCCCTTACCTACGAGCAGTACTTC | TRBV4-1 | TRBD2 | . | TRBJ2-7
CASSLLPGGTDEQFF | TGTGCCAGCAGTTTACTTCCAGGGGGTACGGATGAGCAGTTCTTC | TRBV27 | TRBD1 | . | TRBJ2-1
CASQTRSGAQETQYF | TGTGCCAGTCAAACCCGGAGCGGGGCACAAGAGACCCAGTACTTC | TRBV6-5 | TRBD2 | . | TRBJ2-5
CASRRDRVHEQYF | TGTGCCAGCAGAAGGGACAGGGTACACGAGCAGTACTTC | TRBV28 | TRBD1 | . | TRBJ2-7
CASSARRTSGSADTQYF | TGTGCCAGCAGCGCCCGACGGACTAGCGGGAGTGCAGATACGCAGTATTTT | TRBV9 | TRBD2 | . | TRBJ2-3
CATSDPTGVEGTGELFF | TGTGCCACCAGTGACCCTACAGGGGTCGAGGGCACCGGGGAGCTGTTTTTT | TRBV24-1 | TRBD1 | once | TRBJ2-2
CASSLGTDRMGIYGYTF | TGCGCCAGCAGCTTGGGGACGGACAGGATGGGAATATATGGCTACACCTTC | TRBV5-1 | TRBD1 | . | TRBJ1-2